This T cell receptor (beta chain) was identified during a study of T-cell reconstitution after alpha-beta-depleted transplantation in children listed by TCRdb under 2016. About the investigation overall: Using TCR repertoire profiling, the study quantitatively followed how T-cell immune reconstitution unfolded in children after TCRalphabeta/CD19-depleted allogeneic hematopoietic cell transplantation.

The method behind the library was PCR. Sequencing was carried out with an Illumina HiSeq 2500. TCR libraries were prepared with molecular barcoding, using unique molecular identifiers to normalize TCRbeta repertoire quantification. The raw public data were reprocessed by TCRdb itself: fastp quality trimming at Q25, MiXCR clonotype calling, in-frame beta chains only. Merged by CDR3 protein, the rows form single entries marked with the most common genes and DNA. The sample profile shows about 980,000 distinct CDR3 sequences; roughly 29% of them were found once. The ten most abundant clones make up over 25% of the sample. The treatment or condition label corresponds to: allogeneic hematopoietic cell transplantation with graft depleted of TCRalphabeta T cells and CD19 B cells. TCRalphabeta/CD19-depleted allogeneic hematopoietic cell grafts were given to the transplant recipients, all of whom were children.

What the authors observed across the whole study: The apparently early alphabetaT-cell count recovery about two months after transplant was reportedly dependent on only several hundred rapidly expanded clones derived from non-depleted graft cells. The high TCRbeta diversity at day 60 in some patients was ascribed to recipient T cells and intrathymic progenitors that had survived conditioning. Over the following months the frequencies of hyperexpanded clones went down, and after one year T-cell counts and TCRbeta diversity were mostly credited to newly produced T cells.

About this clonotype itself: Its antigen remains undetermined. The record has no base qualities; no much larger clone is one base away.

From a lookup of the germline V gene, CDR1 and CDR2 are MGHRA and YSYEKL. V is clipped by 1 base and J by 0 bases, and the sequence between their germline boundaries is 16 bases long. The CDR3 starts with the cysteine, ends with the phenylalanine, and has 18 residues. This entry keeps only the CDR3 DNA: 54 bases, framed from base 1. This sequence uses TRBV4-1 and TRBJ2-1, with a weak D call of TRBD1 (6 bases match). This clonotype originated in a boy under two years old who had a stem cell transplant for SCID, so the T cells may come from the graft donor. The specimen comprised PBMCs, mostly from graft donor cells, sampled 360 days after TCRalphabeta/CD19-depleted stem cell transplant. The DNA reads TGCGCCAGCAGCCAAGGTGCCAAAGGGGGTAGCTCCTACAATGAGCAGTTCTTC. Its product reads: CASSQGAKGGSSYNEQFF.